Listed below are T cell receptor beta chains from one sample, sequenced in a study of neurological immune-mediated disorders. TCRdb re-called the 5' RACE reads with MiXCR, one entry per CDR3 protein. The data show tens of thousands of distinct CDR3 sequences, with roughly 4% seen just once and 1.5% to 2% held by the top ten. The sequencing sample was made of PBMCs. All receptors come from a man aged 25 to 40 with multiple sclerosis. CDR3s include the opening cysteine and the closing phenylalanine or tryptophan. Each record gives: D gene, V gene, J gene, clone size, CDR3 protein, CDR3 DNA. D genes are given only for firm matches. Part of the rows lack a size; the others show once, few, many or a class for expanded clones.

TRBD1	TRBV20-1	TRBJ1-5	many	CSASPQGAWQPQHF	TGCAGTGCTAGCCCACAGGGGGCATGGCAGCCCCAGCATTTT
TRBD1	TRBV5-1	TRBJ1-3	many	CATAEEGAFGNTIYF	TGCGCCACCGCGGAGGAGGGGGCGTTTGGAAACACCATATATTTT
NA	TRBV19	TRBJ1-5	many	CASSFGTDQPQHF	TGTGCCAGTAGTTTTGGGACCGATCAGCCCCAGCATTTT
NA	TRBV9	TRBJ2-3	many	CASSLRGTSTDTQYF	TGTGCCAGCAGCCTCAGGGGGACTAGCACAGATACGCAGTATTTT
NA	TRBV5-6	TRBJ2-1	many	CASSLGPLRAKGDNEQFF	TGTGCCAGCAGCTTGGGGCCCCTCAGGGCGAAAGGAGACAATGAGCAGTTCTTC
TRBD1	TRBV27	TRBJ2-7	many	CASSSRDRGYEQYF	TGTGCCAGCAGTTCCCGGGACAGGGGATACGAGCAGTACTTC
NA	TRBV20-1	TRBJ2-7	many	CSASTPTGTRSKYEQYF	TGCAGTGCTAGTACCCCGACAGGGACTCGATCAAAGTACGAGCAGTACTTC
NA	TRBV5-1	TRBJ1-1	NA	CAASFGSAGGTEAFF	TGCGCCGCCAGCTTCGGGTCAGCAGGCGGCACTGAAGCTTTCTTT
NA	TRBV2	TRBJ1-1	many	CASSVRMNTEAFF	TGTGCCAGCAGTGTACGGATGAACACTGAAGCTTTCTTT
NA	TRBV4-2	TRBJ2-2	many	CASSQHHTGELFF	TGTGCCAGCAGCCAACACCACACCGGGGAGCTGTTTTTT
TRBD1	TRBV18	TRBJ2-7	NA	CASSEDRDEQYF	TGTGCCAGCTCAGAGGACAGGGACGAGCAGTACTTC
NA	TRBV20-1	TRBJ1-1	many	CSAPDRQYTEAFF	TGCAGTGCCCCTGACCGGCAGTACACTGAAGCTTTCTTT
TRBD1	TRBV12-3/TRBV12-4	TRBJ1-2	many	CASTPGTANYGYTF	TGTGCCAGCACTCCCGGGACAGCTAACTATGGCTACACCTTC
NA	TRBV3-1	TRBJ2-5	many	CASSQVAGKETQYF	TGTGCCAGCAGCCAAGTGGCGGGGAAAGAGACCCAGTACTTC
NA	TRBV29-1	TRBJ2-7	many	CSVEGGASHEQYF	TGCAGCGTTGAAGGGGGGGCGTCTCACGAGCAGTACTTC
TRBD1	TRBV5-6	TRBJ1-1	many	CASSPGTGTEAFF	TGTGCCAGCAGCCCCGGGACAGGGACTGAAGCTTTCTTT
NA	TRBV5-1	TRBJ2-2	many	CASSLGPDTGELFF	TGCGCCAGCAGCTTGGGGCCGGACACCGGGGAGCTGTTTTTT
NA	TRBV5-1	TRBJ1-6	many	CASSLEGRSPLHF	TGCGCCAGCAGCTTGGAAGGGAGGTCACCCCTCCACTTT
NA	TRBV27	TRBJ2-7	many	CASSSTGTSLYEQYF	TGTGCCAGCAGTTCCACAGGGACCTCACTCTACGAGCAGTACTTC
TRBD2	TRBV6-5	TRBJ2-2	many	CASSYSRLAGTGELFF	TGTGCCAGCAGTTACTCGAGGCTAGCGGGTACCGGGGAGCTGTTTTTT